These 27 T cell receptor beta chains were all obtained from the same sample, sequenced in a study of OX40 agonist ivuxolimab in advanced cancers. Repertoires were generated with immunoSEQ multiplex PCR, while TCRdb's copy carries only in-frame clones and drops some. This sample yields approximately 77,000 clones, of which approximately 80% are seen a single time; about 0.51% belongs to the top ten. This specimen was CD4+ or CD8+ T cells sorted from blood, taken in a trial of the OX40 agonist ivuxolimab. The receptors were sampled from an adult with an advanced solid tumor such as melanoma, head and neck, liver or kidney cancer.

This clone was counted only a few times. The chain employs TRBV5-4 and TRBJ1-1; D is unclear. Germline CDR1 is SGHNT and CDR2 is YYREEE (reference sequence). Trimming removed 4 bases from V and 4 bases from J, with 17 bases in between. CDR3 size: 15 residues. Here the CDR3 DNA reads TGTGCCAGCAGCGAAAACTCTATCCTGGGCACTGAAGCTTTCTTT. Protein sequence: CASSENSILGTEAFF. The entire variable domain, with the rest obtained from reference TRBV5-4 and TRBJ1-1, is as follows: ETGVTQSPTHLIKTRGQQVTLRCSSQSGHNTVSWYQQALGQGPQFIFQYYREEENGRGNFPPRFSGLQFPNYSSELNVNALELDDSALYLCASSENSILGTEAFFGQGTRLTVV.

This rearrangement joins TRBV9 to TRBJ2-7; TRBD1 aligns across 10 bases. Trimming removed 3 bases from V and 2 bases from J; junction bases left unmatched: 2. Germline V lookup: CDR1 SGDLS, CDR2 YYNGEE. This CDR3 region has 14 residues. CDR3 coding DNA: TGTGCCAGCAGCGCGGGACAGGGGCCCTACGAGCAGTACTTC. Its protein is CASSAGQGPYEQYF.

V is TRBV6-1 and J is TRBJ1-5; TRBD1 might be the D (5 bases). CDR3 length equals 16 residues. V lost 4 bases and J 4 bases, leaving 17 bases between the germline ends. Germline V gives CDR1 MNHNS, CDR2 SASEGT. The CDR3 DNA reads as TGTGCCAGCAGTGTCTTCGGGGACGGCCTGAATCAGCCCCAGCATTTT. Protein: CASSVFGDGLNQPQHF.

CDR3 in amino acids: CASSVDPQLNSPLHF. In DNA, the CDR3 is TGTGCCAGCAGCGTAGACCCGCAGCTGAATTCACCCCTCCACTTT. V and J are TRBV9 and TRBJ1-6; D gene unclear. The V and J ends lost 0 bases and 7 bases respectively, with 11 bases between them. CDR3 length equals 15 residues. Germline CDR1 and CDR2: SGDLS and YYNGEE. Full variable domain (missing parts from reference TRBV9 and TRBJ1-6): DSGVTQTPKHLITATGQRVTLRCSPRSGDLSVYWYQQSLDQGLQFLIQYYNGEERAKGNILERFSAQQFPDLHSELNLSSLELGDSALYFCASSVDPQLNSPLHFGNGTRLTVT.

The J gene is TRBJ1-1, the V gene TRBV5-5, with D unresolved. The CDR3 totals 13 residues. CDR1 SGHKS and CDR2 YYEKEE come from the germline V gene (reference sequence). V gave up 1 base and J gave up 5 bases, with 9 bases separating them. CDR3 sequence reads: CASSLLGKTEAFF. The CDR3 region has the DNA TGTGCCAGCAGCTTGCTTGGGAAAACTGAAGCTTTCTTT. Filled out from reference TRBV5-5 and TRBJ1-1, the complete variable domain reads DAGVTQSPTHLIKTRGQQVTLRCSPISGHKSVSWYQQVLGQGPQFIFQYYEKEERGRGNFPDRFSARQFPNYSSELNVNALLLGDSALYLCASSLLGKTEAFFGQGTRLTVV.

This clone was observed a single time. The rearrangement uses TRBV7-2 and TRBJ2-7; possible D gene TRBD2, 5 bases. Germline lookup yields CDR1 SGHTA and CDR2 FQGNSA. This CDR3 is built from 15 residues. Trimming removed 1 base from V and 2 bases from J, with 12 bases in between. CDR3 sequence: CASSLDASSAYEQYF. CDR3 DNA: TGTGCCAGCAGCTTAGATGCCAGTAGCGCCTACGAGCAGTACTTC.

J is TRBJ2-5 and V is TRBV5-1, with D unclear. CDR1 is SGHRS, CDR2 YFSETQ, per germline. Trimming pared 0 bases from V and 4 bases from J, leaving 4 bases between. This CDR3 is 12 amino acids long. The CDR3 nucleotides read TGCGCCAGCAGCTTGGACAGAGAGACCCAGTACTTC. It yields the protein CASSLDRETQYF.

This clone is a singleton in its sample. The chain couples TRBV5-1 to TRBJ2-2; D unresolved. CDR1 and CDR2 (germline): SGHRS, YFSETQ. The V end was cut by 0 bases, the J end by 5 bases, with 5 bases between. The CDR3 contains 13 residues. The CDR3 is CASSLVGTGELFF. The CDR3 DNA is TGCGCCAGCAGCTTGGTAGGAACCGGGGAGCTGTTTTTT.

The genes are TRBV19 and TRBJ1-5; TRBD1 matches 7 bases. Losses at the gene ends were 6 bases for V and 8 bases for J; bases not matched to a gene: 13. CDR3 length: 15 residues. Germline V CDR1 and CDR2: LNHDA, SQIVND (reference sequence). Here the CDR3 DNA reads TGTGCCAGTAGGTCGCGACAGGGTGCGGCGGAGCCCCAGCATTTT. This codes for CASRSRQGAAEPQHF. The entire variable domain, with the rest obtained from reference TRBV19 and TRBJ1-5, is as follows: DGGITQSPKYLFRKEGQNVTLSCEQNLNHDAMYWYRQDPGQGLRLIYYSQIVNDFQKGDIAEGYSVSREKKESFPLTVTSAQKNPTAFYLCASRSRQGAAEPQHFGDGTRLSIL.

This CDR3 reads CASKSGLAGRQETQYF. CDR3 nucleotides: TGTGCCAGCAAATCGGGACTAGCGGGGAGGCAAGAGACCCAGTACTTC. The V gene is TRBV2, the J gene TRBJ2-5, with 13 bases lining up with TRBD2. The CDR3 has 16 amino acids. Losses at the gene ends were 7 bases for V and 2 bases for J; bases not matched to a gene: 7. Germline CDR1 is SNHLY and CDR2 is FYNNEI.

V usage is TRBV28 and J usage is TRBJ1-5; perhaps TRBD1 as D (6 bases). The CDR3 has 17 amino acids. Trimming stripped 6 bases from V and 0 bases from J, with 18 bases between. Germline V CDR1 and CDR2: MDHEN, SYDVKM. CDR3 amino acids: CASRGLNRVYSNQPQHF. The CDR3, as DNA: TGTGCCAGCAGAGGTCTTAACAGGGTTTATAGCAATCAGCCCCAGCATTTT.

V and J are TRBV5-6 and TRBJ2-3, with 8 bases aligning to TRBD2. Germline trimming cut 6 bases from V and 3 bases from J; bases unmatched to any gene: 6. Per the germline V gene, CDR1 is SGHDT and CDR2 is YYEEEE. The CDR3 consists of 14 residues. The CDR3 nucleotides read TGTGCCAGCATCCATCGGGGGGGGACAGATACGCAGTATTTT. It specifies CASIHRGGTDTQYF.

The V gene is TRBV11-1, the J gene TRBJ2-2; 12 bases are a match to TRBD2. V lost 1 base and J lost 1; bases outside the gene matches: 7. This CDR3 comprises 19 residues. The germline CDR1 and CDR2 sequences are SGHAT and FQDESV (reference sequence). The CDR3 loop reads CASSLGRLAGAKNTGELFF. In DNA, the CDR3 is TGTGCCAGCAGCTTAGGAAGACTAGCGGGGGCGAAGAACACCGGGGAGCTGTTTTTT.

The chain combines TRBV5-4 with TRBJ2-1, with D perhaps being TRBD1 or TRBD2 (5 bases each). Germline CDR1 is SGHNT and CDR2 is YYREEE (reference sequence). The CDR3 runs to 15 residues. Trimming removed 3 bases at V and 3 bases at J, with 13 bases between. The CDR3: CASSSGTANYNEQFF. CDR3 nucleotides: TGTGCCAGCAGCTCGGGGACCGCGAACTACAATGAGCAGTTCTTC.

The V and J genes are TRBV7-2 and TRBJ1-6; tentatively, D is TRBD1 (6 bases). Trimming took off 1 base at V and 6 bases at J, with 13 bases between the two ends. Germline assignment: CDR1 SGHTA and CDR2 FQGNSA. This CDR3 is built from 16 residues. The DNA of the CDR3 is TGTGCCAGCAGCTTAGAAAGGGGGGACTTTAATTCACCCCTCCACTTT. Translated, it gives CASSLERGDFNSPLHF.

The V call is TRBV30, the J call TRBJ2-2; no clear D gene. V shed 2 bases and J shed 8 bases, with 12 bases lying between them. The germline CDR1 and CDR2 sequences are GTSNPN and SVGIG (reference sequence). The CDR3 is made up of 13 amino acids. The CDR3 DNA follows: TGTGCCTGGAGTACATTTTCGAGAGGGGAGCTGTTTTTT. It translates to CAWSTFSRGELFF.

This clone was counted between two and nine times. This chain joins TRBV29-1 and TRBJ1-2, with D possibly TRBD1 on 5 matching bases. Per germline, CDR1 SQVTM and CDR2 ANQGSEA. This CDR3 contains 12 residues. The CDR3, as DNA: TGCAGATTACTAGGGACGAACTATGGCTACACCTTC. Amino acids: CRLLGTNYGYTF.

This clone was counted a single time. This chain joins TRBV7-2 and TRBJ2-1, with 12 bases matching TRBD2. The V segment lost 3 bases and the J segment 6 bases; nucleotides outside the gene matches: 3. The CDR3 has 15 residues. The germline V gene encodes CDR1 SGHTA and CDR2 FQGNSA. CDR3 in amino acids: CASSFRLAGVNEQFF. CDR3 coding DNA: TGTGCCAGCAGCTTCAGACTAGCGGGGGTCAATGAGCAGTTCTTC.

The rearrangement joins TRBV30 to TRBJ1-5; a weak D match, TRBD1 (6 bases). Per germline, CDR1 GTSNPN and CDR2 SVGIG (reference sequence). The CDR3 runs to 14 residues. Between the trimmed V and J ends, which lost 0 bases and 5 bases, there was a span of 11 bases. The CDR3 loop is CAWSVGADYQPQHF. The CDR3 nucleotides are TGTGCCTGGAGTGTGGGGGCAGATTATCAGCCCCAGCATTTT. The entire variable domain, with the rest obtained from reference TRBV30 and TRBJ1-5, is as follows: SQTIHQWPATLVQPVGSPLSLECTVEGTSNPNLYWYRQAAGRGLQLLFYSVGIGQISSEVPQNLSASRPQDRQFILSSKKLLLSDSGFYLCAWSVGADYQPQHFGDGTRLSIL.

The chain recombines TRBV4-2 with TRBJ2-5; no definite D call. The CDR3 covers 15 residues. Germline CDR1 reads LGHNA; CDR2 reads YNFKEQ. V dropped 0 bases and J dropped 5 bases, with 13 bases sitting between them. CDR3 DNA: TGTGCCAGCAGCCAAGACGCTCCGAGCCCGGAGACCCAGTACTTC. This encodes CASSQDAPSPETQYF.

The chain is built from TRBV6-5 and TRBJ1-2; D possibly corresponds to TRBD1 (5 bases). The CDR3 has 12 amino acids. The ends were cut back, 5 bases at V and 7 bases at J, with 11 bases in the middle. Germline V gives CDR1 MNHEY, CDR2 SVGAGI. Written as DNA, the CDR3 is TGTGCCAGCAGTGGGGGACCGCTTGGCTACACCTTC. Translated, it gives CASSGGPLGYTF.

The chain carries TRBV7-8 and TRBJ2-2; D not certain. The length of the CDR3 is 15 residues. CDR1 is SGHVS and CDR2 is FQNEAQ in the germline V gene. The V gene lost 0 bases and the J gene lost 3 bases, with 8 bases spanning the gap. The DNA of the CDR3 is TGTGCCAGCAGCTTAGCGGCGTCTTACACCGGGGAGCTGTTTTTT. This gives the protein CASSLAASYTGELFF.

The DNA of the CDR3 is TGTGCCTGGAGCCGGGACTCCAGACAAGAGACCCAGTACTTC. Its protein product is CAWSRDSRQETQYF. The chain links TRBV30 to TRBJ2-5, with D possibly TRBD2 on 6 matching bases. Germline V gene data show CDR1 as GTSNPN and CDR2 as SVGIG (reference sequence). The CDR3 has 14 amino acids. V was trimmed by 3 bases and J by 2 bases, leaving 13 bases between them.

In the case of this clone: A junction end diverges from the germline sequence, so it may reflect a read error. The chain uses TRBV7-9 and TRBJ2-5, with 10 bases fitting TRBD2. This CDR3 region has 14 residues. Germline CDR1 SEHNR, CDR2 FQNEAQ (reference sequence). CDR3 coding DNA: TGTGCCAGCAGCCTAGCGGGGGCCGGAGAGACCCAGTACTTC. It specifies CASSLAGAGETQYF. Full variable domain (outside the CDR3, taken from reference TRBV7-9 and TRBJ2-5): DTGVSQNPRHKITKRGQNVTFRCDPISEHNRLYWYRQTLGQGPEFLTYFQNEAQLEKSRLLSDRFSAERPKGSFSTLEIQRTEQGDSAMYLCASSLAGAGETQYFGPGTRLLVL.

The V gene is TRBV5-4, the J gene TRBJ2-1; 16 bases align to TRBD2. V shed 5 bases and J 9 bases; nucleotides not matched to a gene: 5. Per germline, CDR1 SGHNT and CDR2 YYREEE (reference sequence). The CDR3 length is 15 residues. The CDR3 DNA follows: TGTGCCAGCAGGGCCGGGACTAGCGGGAGGGGTGAGCAGTTCTTC. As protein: CASRAGTSGRGEQFF.

CDR3 sequence (DNA): TGCGCCAGCAGCTTGGGGACGGCCGGCGACACAGATACGCAGTATTTT. Its protein is CASSLGTAGDTDTQYF. This sequence joins TRBV5-1 and TRBJ2-3; D is uncertain. V was trimmed by 0 bases and J by 2 bases, leaving 13 bases between them. In germline, CDR1 is SGHRS, CDR2 YFSETQ. This CDR3 spans 16 amino acids.

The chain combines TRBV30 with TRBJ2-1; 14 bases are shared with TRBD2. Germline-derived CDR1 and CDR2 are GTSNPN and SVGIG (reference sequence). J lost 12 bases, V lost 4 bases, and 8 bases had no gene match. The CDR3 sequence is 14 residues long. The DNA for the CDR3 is TGTGCCTGGAAGCCGGGACTAGCGGGAGTAGGGCAGTTCTTC. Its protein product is CAWKPGLAGVGQFF.